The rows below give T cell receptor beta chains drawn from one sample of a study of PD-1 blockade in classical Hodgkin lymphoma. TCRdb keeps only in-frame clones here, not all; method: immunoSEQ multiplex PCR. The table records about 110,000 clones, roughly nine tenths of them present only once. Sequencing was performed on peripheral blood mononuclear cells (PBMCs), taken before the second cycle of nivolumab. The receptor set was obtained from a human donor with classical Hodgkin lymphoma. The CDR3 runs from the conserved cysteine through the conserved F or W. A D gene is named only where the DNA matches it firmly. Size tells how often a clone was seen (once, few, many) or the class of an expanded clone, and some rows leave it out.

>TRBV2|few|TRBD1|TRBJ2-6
CASKGQIGGANVLTF
TGTGCCAGCAAGGGACAGATAGGTGGGGCCAACGTCCTGACTTTC
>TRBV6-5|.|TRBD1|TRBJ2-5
CASSYSGTEQETQYF
TGTGCCAGCAGTTACTCAGGGACAGAGCAAGAGACCCAGTACTTC
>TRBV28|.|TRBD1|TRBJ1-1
CASSPPTGGTEAFF
TGTGCCAGCAGTCCTCCTACAGGGGGTACTGAAGCTTTCTTT
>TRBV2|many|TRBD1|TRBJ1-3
CASSQGALGNTIYF
TGTGCCAGCTCACAGGGGGCTCTTGGAAACACCATATATTTT
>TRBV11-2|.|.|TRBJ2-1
CASSKQGGNEQFF
TGTGCCAGCAGCAAACAGGGGGGGAATGAGCAGTTCTTC
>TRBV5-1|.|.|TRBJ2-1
CASSLVAGLGYNEQFF
TGCGCCAGCAGCTTGGTTGCGGGTCTAGGGTACAATGAGCAGTTCTTC
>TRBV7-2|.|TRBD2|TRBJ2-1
CASSLVGLANTGQFF
TGTGCCAGCAGCTTAGTTGGACTAGCCAACACAGGGCAGTTCTTC
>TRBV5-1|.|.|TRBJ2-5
CASSLQTEETQYF
TGCGCCAGCAGCTTGCAGACGGAAGAGACCCAGTACTTC
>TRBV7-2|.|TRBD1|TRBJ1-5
CASSPGQGQISNQPQHF
TGTGCCAGCAGCCCGGGACAGGGACAAATTAGCAATCAGCCCCAGCATTTT
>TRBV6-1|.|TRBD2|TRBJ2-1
CASKAGVSYNEQFF
TGTGCCAGTAAAGCGGGAGTCTCCTACAATGAGCAGTTCTTC
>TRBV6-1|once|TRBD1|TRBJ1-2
CASSRPGTGGGYTF
TGTGCCAGCAGTCGCCCCGGGACAGGGGGTGGCTACACCTTC
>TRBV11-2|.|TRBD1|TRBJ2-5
CASSLDWRQGKQETQYF
TGTGCCAGCAGCTTAGATTGGCGACAGGGAAAACAAGAGACCCAGTACTTC
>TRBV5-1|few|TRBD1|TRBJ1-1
CASSLQGTANTEAFF
TGCGCCAGCAGCCTGCAAGGGACAGCCAACACTGAAGCTTTCTTT
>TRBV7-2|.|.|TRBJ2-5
CASSSPSGQETQYF
TGTGCCAGCAGCTCCCCCAGCGGGCAAGAGACCCAGTACTTC
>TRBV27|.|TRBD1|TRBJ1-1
CASSLATGGITEAFF
TGTGCCAGCAGTTTAGCTACAGGGGGGATCACTGAAGCTTTCTTT
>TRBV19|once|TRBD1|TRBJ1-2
CASSPDRLNYGYTF
TGTGCCAGTAGTCCGGACAGGCTAAACTATGGCTACACCTTC
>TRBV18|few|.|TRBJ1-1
CASSAQANTEAFF
TGTGCCAGCTCAGCACAAGCGAACACTGAAGCTTTCTTT
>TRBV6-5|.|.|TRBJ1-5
CASSRGFEPQHF
TGTGCCAGCAGCAGGGGATTTGAGCCCCAGCATTTT
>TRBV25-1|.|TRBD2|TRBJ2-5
CASALYGRAGETQYF
TGTGCCAGCGCATTATACGGGAGGGCCGGAGAGACCCAGTACTTC
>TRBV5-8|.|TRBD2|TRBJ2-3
CASSLAGTSANTQYF
TGTGCCAGCAGCCTGGCCGGGACTAGTGCAAATACGCAGTATTTT
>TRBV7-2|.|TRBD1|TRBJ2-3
CASRDRGIGTQYF
TGTGCCAGCAGGGACAGGGGGATTGGTACGCAGTATTTT
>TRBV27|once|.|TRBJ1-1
CASSPSQGRVTEAFF
TGTGCCAGCAGTCCCTCCCAGGGGAGGGTCACTGAAGCTTTCTTT
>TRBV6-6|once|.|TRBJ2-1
CASSYTWTVSGEQFF
TGTGCCAGCAGTTACACCTGGACCGTTAGCGGTGAGCAGTTCTTC
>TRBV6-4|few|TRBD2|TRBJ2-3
CASSDSRTGLAGVAGTDTQYF
TGTGCCAGCAGTGACTCGAGGACGGGACTAGCGGGAGTGGCGGGCACAGATACGCAGTATTTT